Listed below are T cell receptor beta chains from one sample, sequenced in a study of PD-L1 blockade in urothelial cancer. Profiled with immunoSEQ multiplex PCR; TCRdb holds only in-frame clones, not every one. The profile shows 15,000 to 20,000 clones, 89% of them singletons. The material was PBMCs, obtained around atezolizumab (anti-PD-L1) treatment. Receptor source: a man between 65 and 79 years old with urothelial cancer. The CDR3 runs from the conserved cysteine through the conserved F or W. A D gene is named only where the DNA matches it firmly. Size is stated for part of the rows, as once, few or many counts, or as a class when the clone is expanded.

v_gene,d_gene,abundance,j_gene,CDR3nt,CDR3aa
TRBV6-1,-,-,TRBJ1-5,TGTGCCAGCAGTGAGGGTACGACCGCGGGACAGCCCCAGCATTTT,CASSEGTTAGQPQHF
TRBV27,TRBD2,-,TRBJ2-1,TGTGCCAGCATTAACCTAGCGGGGGCCTCCGGTAAAGGGCAGTTCTTC,CASINLAGASGKGQFF
TRBV28,TRBD1,-,TRBJ1-1,TGTGCCACCCGCGAGGGGGCGCTATACACTGAAGCTTTCTTT,CATREGALYTEAFF
TRBV10-1,-,-,TRBJ2-3,TGCGCCAGCAGCCCTTCTCTGCGGGGTCTCACAGATACGCAGTATTTT,CASSPSLRGLTDTQYF
TRBV2,-,-,TRBJ1-1,TGTGCCAGCAGGGAGGCCCCGCGGGCTTTCTTT,CASREAPRAFF
TRBV4-1,-,-,TRBJ2-1,TGCGCCAGCAGCCAAGTTAACATGGTTTCCTACAATGAGCAGTTCTTC,CASSQVNMVSYNEQFF
TRBV5-6,-,few,TRBJ2-5,TGTGCCAGCAGTTTGCGGGAGACCCAGTACTTC,CASSLRETQYF
TRBV9,TRBD1,-,TRBJ1-1,TGTGCCAGCAGCGTCGGGACAGATAACACTGAAGCTTTCTTT,CASSVGTDNTEAFF
TRBV27,-,-,TRBJ2-7,TGTGCCAGCAGTTTGACAGGAACCGCCTACGAGCAGTACTTC,CASSLTGTAYEQYF
TRBV11-2,-,-,TRBJ1-2,TGTGCCAGCAGCTTAGTAGCAGGGCAGTCCTATGGCTACACCTTC,CASSLVAGQSYGYTF
TRBV4-2,-,-,TRBJ1-5,TGTGCCAGCAGCCAAGATAGAACGGGAAACGGGCAGCCCCAGCATTTT,CASSQDRTGNGQPQHF
TRBV7-8,TRBD1,-,TRBJ2-7,TGTGCCAGCAGCTTAGGGACAGGGGTTGCCTACGAGCAGTACTTC,CASSLGTGVAYEQYF
TRBV28,TRBD1,-,TRBJ1-6,TGTGCCAGCAGAGCCGGGACAGGGTTTCGATTAGGCCCCCTCCACTTT,CASRAGTGFRLGPLHF
TRBV4-1,TRBD1,-,TRBJ2-6,TGCGCCAGCAGCCCGGGACAGGGTGGTTCTGGGGCCAACGTCCTGACTTTC,CASSPGQGGSGANVLTF
TRBV19,-,-,TRBJ1-5,TGTGCCAGTATACAGGTCCGGTTGGGGCCCCAGCATTTT,CASIQVRLGPQHF
TRBV19,-,-,TRBJ2-2,TGTGCCAGTAACACCCCAGGCAGCTCCGGGGAGCTGTTTTTT,CASNTPGSSGELFF
TRBV4-2,-,-,TRBJ1-1,TGTGCCAGCAGCCAAGACTCAGGGTTTATTCAAGCTTTCTTT,CASSQDSGFIQAFF
TRBV6-1,TRBD1,-,TRBJ1-1,TGTGCCAGCAGGGATAACAGGGGTGGGAACACTGAAGCTTTCTTT,CASRDNRGGNTEAFF
TRBV14,-,-,TRBJ2-5,TGTGCCAGCAGCCAAGATACGAGGGTTTTAGAGACCCAGTACTTC,CASSQDTRVLETQYF
TRBV19,-,-,TRBJ1-5,TGTGCCAGCACCACGGACAGCGCGGGGCCCCAGCATTTT,CASTTDSAGPQHF
TRBV5-4,TRBD2,-,TRBJ2-5,TGTGCCAGCAGCTTTGGGACTAGCTCGGCGGAGACCCAGTACTTC,CASSFGTSSAETQYF
TRBV5-8,-,-,TRBJ1-6,TGTGCCAGCAGCTCACAGGGAGAGTCGTATAATTCACCCCTCCACTTT,CASSSQGESYNSPLHF
TRBV18,TRBD1,-,TRBJ1-1,TGTGCCAGCTCACCCGGACAGGCGAACACTGAAGCTTTCTTT,CASSPGQANTEAFF
TRBV7-9,TRBD1,once,TRBJ2-1,TGTGCCAGCAGTCCAGGGGGCTTTGAGCAGTTCTTC,CASSPGGFEQFF
TRBV2,-,-,TRBJ2-2,TGTGCCATCAGGGCCGATCCCTACAGAAGGCCCGGGGAGCTGTTTTTT,CAIRADPYRRPGELFF
TRBV6-4,-,-,TRBJ1-2,TGTGCCAGCAGTGACTCGAGTAACTATGGCTACACCTTC,CASSDSSNYGYTF
TRBV19,-,-,TRBJ2-2,TGTGCCACCACTAATGGCCGGGAGCTGTTTTTT,CATTNGRELFF
TRBV13,TRBD1,-,TRBJ1-1,TGTGCCAGCAGCTTAGTGGGACAGTTAGAGGGAGAAGCTTTCTTT,CASSLVGQLEGEAFF
TRBV7-9,-,-,TRBJ1-1,TGTGCCAGCAGCCCGGCCCCCGGGGAATACACTGAAGCTTTCTTT,CASSPAPGEYTEAFF
TRBV19,-,-,TRBJ1-2,TGTGCCAGTAGTATAGGAACAGGGAGCGGCTACACCTTC,CASSIGTGSGYTF
TRBV10-2,TRBD1,few,TRBJ2-7,TGCGCCAGCAGTGGACAGGGGGCCCTCGACGAGCAGTACTTC,CASSGQGALDEQYF
TRBV5-6,TRBD1,few,TRBJ2-1,TGTGCCAGCAGCTGGGGGACAGGGGCCTACAATGAGCAGTTCTTC,CASSWGTGAYNEQFF
TRBV11-2,TRBD1,once,TRBJ2-3,TGTGCCAGCAGCCCGCTCCACGGACAGGCGCCCACAGATACGCAGTATTTT,CASSPLHGQAPTDTQYF
TRBV19,TRBD1,-,TRBJ1-2,TGTGCCAGTAGTAATCGCGGACAGGGGGCGAACTATGGCTACACCTTC,CASSNRGQGANYGYTF
TRBV27,-,-,TRBJ2-5,TGTGCCAGCAGTGAGAGGTTGGGAGAGACCCAGTACTTC,CASSERLGETQYF
TRBV6-5,-,-,TRBJ2-2,TGTGCCAGCAGTTACTCCCGGACTACAACGGGGGAGCTGTTTTTT,CASSYSRTTTGELFF
TRBV2,TRBD1,-,TRBJ2-5,TGTGCCAGCACCCGCCGGACAGGTCGACAAGAGACCCAGTACTTC,CASTRRTGRQETQYF
TRBV27,-,-,TRBJ1-4,TGTGCCAGCAGTTTATCGTCGGGGAACAAGGGTGAAAAACTGTTTTTT,CASSLSSGNKGEKLFF
TRBV9,TRBD2,-,TRBJ2-5,TGTGCCAGCTCCGGACTAGCGGGGGGGCCCGAGACCCAGTACTTC,CASSGLAGGPETQYF
TRBV5-1,-,once,TRBJ1-2,TGCGCCAGCAGCTTGGGCGTTAAGAAGGAAGGACTTGCCGGCCTCATTAACTATGGCTACACCTTC,CASSLGVKKEGLAGLINYGYTF
TRBV6-1,TRBD1,once,TRBJ1-4,TGTGCCAGCAGTGGCGCGACAGGGGGCGATGAAAAACTGTTTTTT,CASSGATGGDEKLFF
TRBV27,-,-,TRBJ1-1,TGTGCCAGCAGTTTGGCAACAGGGCCACGGACTGAAGCTTTCTTT,CASSLATGPRTEAFF
TRBV29-1,-,once,TRBJ2-4,TGCAGCGTGGGGGACTCATTAGCCAAAAACATTCAGTACTTC,CSVGDSLAKNIQYF
TRBV2,TRBD2,-,TRBJ2-7,TGTGCCAGCGGGAGGGAGCTAGCGGTCCGGAACGAGCAGTACTTC,CASGRELAVRNEQYF
TRBV6-5,-,-,TRBJ2-7,TGTGCCAGCAGTCAGGACAGCCTCGAGCAGTACTTC,CASSQDSLEQYF
TRBV5-1,-,-,TRBJ2-2,TGCGCCAGCAGCTTGAATAACAGGGAGCTGTTTTTT,CASSLNNRELFF
TRBV19,TRBD1,-,TRBJ1-4,TGTGCCAGTTTTCCGACAGGGGATAGGGAAAAACTGTTTTTT,CASFPTGDREKLFF
TRBV30,-,-,TRBJ2-4,TGTGCCTGGAGCCGACAGTATCTAGCCAAAAACATTCAGTACTTC,CAWSRQYLAKNIQYF
TRBV7-8,TRBD1,-,TRBJ1-1,TGTGCCAGCAGCTTATCTTATAGACAGGGGCAGCGAGCTTTCTTT,CASSLSYRQGQRAFF
TRBV11-2,-,-,TRBJ1-1,TGTGCCAGCAGCTTAGAGGGGCTGGGCACTGAAGCTTTCTTT,CASSLEGLGTEAFF
TRBV7-6,-,-,TRBJ2-7,TGTGCCAGCAGCTCCCTCGTAGGCAGGCACGAGCAGTACTTC,CASSSLVGRHEQYF
TRBV7-9,-,-,TRBJ1-6,TGTGCCAGCAGCTTAGGGACTAACAATTCACCCCTCCACTTT,CASSLGTNNSPLHF
TRBV6-5,TRBD1,-,TRBJ1-6,TGTGCCAGCAGTTCCACGACAGGGGTGGATTCACCCCTCCACTTT,CASSSTTGVDSPLHF
TRBV5-4,-,-,TRBJ1-1,TGTGCCAGCAGCTTGGTGGGGGACTCCGAAGCTTTCTTT,CASSLVGDSEAFF
TRBV16,TRBD2,-,TRBJ2-5,TGTGCCAGCAGCCAATCCAGCGGGGGGGCCTGGCAAGAGACCCAGTACTTC,CASSQSSGGAWQETQYF